The text below deals with one TCR beta chain. This sample is drawn from a study of blood T cell repertoires in COVID-19. The assay was immunoSEQ multiplex PCR, and TCRdb's table has in-frame clones only and misses some. Of 200,000 to 300,000 clones in the sample, 75% to 90% were seen once. In germline, CDR1 is ENHRY, CDR2 SYGVKD. V dropped 2 bases and J dropped 2; count of bases not matched to a gene: 5. This CDR3 contains 16 residues. This TCR derives from a middle-aged woman who had been exposed to COVID-19. The rearrangement joins TRBV10-3 to TRBJ2-4; 8 bases agree with TRBD2. The source material was PBMCs or T cells enriched from blood (not recorded which). The chain's CDR3 is CAISESGSSTKNIQYF. DNA for the CDR3: TGTGCCATCAGTGAGAGCGGGAGTTCAACCAAAAACATTCAGTACTTC.